This passage covers 30 T cell receptor beta chains from one sample sequenced in a study of blood T cells in healthy people across ages. Then a second PCR, running roughly 7 to 11 cycles, was carried out with a sample-barcoded 5' primer and a J-beta primer mix. TCRdb ran MiXCR on the 5' RACE reads and lists one entry per CDR3 protein. Of approximately 1.5 million distinct CDR3 sequences in the sample, under 55% were seen once. Sequenced: blood. All receptors come from a woman between 18 and 29 years old in good health.

The rearrangement uses TRBV6-5 and TRBJ2-1; 13 bases match TRBD2. The J call may be faulty, since TRBJ2-7 better matches the DNA end. Germline V gene lookup returns CDR1 MNHEY and CDR2 SVGAGI. The CDR3 runs 17 residues. The DNA for the CDR3 is TGTGCCAGCAGTTGGACTAGCGGGAGAAGCTCCTACAATGAGCAGTACTTC. Protein product: CASSWTSGRSSYNEQYF.

This chain joins TRBV5-6 and TRBJ2-7; 8 bases fit TRBD2. The CDR3 is made up of 15 amino acids. Germline V gives CDR1 SGHDT, CDR2 YYEEEE. Losses at the gene ends were 0 bases for V and 6 bases for J; bases not matched to a gene: 8. CDR3 DNA sequence: TGTGCCAGCAGCTTGGCGGGACTAGAGAGATCCGAGCAGTACTTC. Its translation: CASSLAGLERSEQYF. The variable domain in full, completed from reference TRBV5-6 and TRBJ2-7, reads DAGVTQSPTHLIKTRGQQVTLRCSPKSGHDTVSWYQQALGQGPQFIFQYYEEEERQRGNFPDRFSGHQFPNYSSELNVNALLLGDSALYLCASSLAGLERSEQYFGPGTRLTVT.

The chain is built from TRBV6-5 and TRBJ1-1; perhaps TRBD1 as D (6 bases). Trimming stripped 2 bases from V and 4 bases from J, with 14 bases between. The length of the CDR3 is 15 residues. Germline V lookup: CDR1 MNHEY, CDR2 SVGAGI. The CDR3 DNA follows: TGTGCCAGCAGTTACACCAGGGGAGTGGGCACTGAAGCTTTCTTT. As protein: CASSYTRGVGTEAFF.

This chain links TRBV7-9 with TRBJ1-5, with a tentative D call TRBD1 (6 bases). The V gene lost 5 bases and the J gene lost 2 bases, with 22 bases spanning the gap. The CDR3 contains 18 residues. CDR1 and CDR2 (germline): SEHNR, FQNEAQ (reference sequence). CDR3 sequence reads: CASSVDSWGHKGNQPQHF. Written as DNA, the CDR3 is TGTGCCAGCAGCGTGGACAGTTGGGGACATAAAGGCAATCAGCCCCAGCATTTT.

This clonotype has just a few counts. The chain combines TRBV14 with TRBJ1-1; D perhaps matches TRBD1 (5 bases). Per the germline V gene, CDR1 is SGHDN and CDR2 is FVKESK. Trimming pared 4 bases from V and 1 base from J, leaving 16 bases between. The CDR3 runs 16 residues. The CDR3 nucleotides are TGTGCCAGCAGCCCGGCCCTGGGGGTCAGGAACACTGAAGCTTTCTTT. As protein: CASSPALGVRNTEAFF.

J is TRBJ1-2 and V is TRBV28, with a tentative D call TRBD1 (6 bases). The CDR3 loop spans 16 amino acids. Germline values: CDR1 MDHEN, CDR2 SYDVKM. Trimming took off 3 bases at V and 2 bases at J, with 16 bases between the two ends. The CDR3 region is CASSFDEWGGNYGYTF. In nucleotides, the CDR3 is TGTGCCAGCAGTTTCGACGAGTGGGGGGGCAACTATGGCTACACCTTC.

This chain connects TRBV24-1 to TRBJ2-3; 9 nucleotides agree with TRBD2. Germline V lookup: CDR1 KGHDR, CDR2 SFDVKD. The CDR3 totals 19 residues. The J segment lost 1 base and the V segment lost 7 bases, leaving 17 bases of the junction unmatched. CDR3 amino acids: CATRPFIAGAASRTDTQYF. In DNA form, the CDR3 reads TGTGCCACCAGGCCCTTTATAGCGGGGGCGGCTTCGCGCACAGATACGCAGTATTTT.

The J gene is TRBJ2-7, the V gene TRBV6-2 or TRBV6-3; tentative D call: TRBD2 (5 bases). V lost 6 bases to trimming and J lost 10 bases, with 16 bases between them. This CDR3 has 12 amino acids. Germline CDR1 and CDR2: MNHEY and SVGEGT. The CDR3 coding sequence is TGTGCCAGCAGCTTTGGAACAGCGGCCCAGTACTTC. Encoded protein: CASSFGTAAQYF.

This clonotype has a handful of counts. The J gene is TRBJ2-7, the V gene TRBV20-1; either TRBD1 or TRBD2 may fit D (5 bases each). The V gene's germline CDR1 is DFQATT and CDR2 SNEGSKA (reference sequence). Trimming pared 5 bases from V and 2 bases from J, leaving 13 bases between. This CDR3 contains 13 residues. The CDR3 DNA reads as TGCAGTGCTGGCCGGGACGGAACCTACGAGCAGTACTTC. Residues: CSAGRDGTYEQYF.

This clonotype has only a few counts. The chain joins TRBV4-2 to TRBJ1-4; D uncertain. Germline CDR1 is LGHNA and CDR2 is YNFKEQ. The CDR3 loop spans 16 amino acids. Trimming removed 0 bases at V and 0 bases at J, with 8 bases between. The CDR3 reads CASSQDQATTNEKLFF. The CDR3 nucleotides are TGTGCCAGCAGCCAAGATCAGGCTACAACTAATGAAAAACTGTTTTTT.

The rearrangement links TRBV28 to TRBJ2-7, with 13 bases matching TRBD2. Trimming cost V 1 base and J 3 bases; bases outside gene matches: 6. This CDR3 region has 17 residues. Germline CDR1 MDHEN, CDR2 SYDVKM. The CDR3 nucleotides are TGTGCCAGCAGTTTATCTCCCGGGACTAGCGGGAACTACGAGCAGTACTTC. Its translation: CASSLSPGTSGNYEQYF.

V gene TRBV12-3 or TRBV12-4 combines with J gene TRBJ2-5; 9 nucleotides align to TRBD2. The CDR3 is 15 residues long. V gave up 2 bases and J gave up 5 bases; unmatched junction bases: 6. DNA for the CDR3: TGTGCCAGCAGTTTAAGAGTAGCGGGAGCTGAGACCCAGTACTTC. Amino acids: CASSLRVAGAETQYF.

This clonotype has more than one count but fewer than ten. The chain links TRBV7-3 to TRBJ2-3, with 7 bases that match TRBD2. Trimming took 3 bases from V and 4 from J; bases not matched to a gene: 10. The germline CDR1 and CDR2 sequences are SGHTA and FQGTGA. The CDR3 loop spans 16 amino acids. The CDR3 region has the DNA TGTGCCAGCAGCTTGGGACTATACACCCTTCCAGATACGCAGTATTTT. It is translated as CASSLGLYTLPDTQYF.

The table lists this clonotype with a few counts. The V call is TRBV7-6, the J call TRBJ1-4, with D tentatively TRBD1 (5 bases). The CDR3 totals 15 residues. Germline loops: CDR1 SGHVS, CDR2 FNYEAQ. V was trimmed by 5 bases and J by 8 bases, leaving 18 bases between them. The DNA of the CDR3 is TGTGCCAGCAGCAACCGGGGGGGGGATAACGAAAAACTGTTTTTT. As protein: CASSNRGGDNEKLFF.

The chain joins TRBV9 to TRBJ2-1; D gene ambiguous. Germline loops: CDR1 SGDLS, CDR2 YYNGEE. This CDR3 has 15 amino acids. The ends were cut back, 5 bases at V and 5 bases at J, with 17 bases in the middle. The CDR3 reads CASSGSPQINNEQFF. In DNA, the CDR3 is TGTGCCAGCAGTGGATCCCCCCAAATTAACAATGAGCAGTTCTTC.

This chain links TRBV5-1 with TRBJ2-3; unclear D gene. This CDR3 contains 15 residues. Germline V gives CDR1 SGHRS, CDR2 YFSETQ. The V end was cut by 1 base, the J end by 0 bases, with 9 bases between. As DNA, the CDR3 is TGCGCCAGCAGCTTGAGTCCATCTAGCACAGATACGCAGTATTTT. It yields the protein CASSLSPSSTDTQYF.

This chain connects TRBV28 to TRBJ2-7; 13 positions agree with TRBD2. The junction had 19 bases not matched to a gene; V was cut back by 5 bases and J by 3 bases. The V gene's germline CDR1 is MDHEN and CDR2 SYDVKM. The CDR3 length is 20 residues. The CDR3 is CASSLMTGLAGMGPIYEQYF. CDR3 bases: TGTGCCAGCAGTCTGATGACGGGACTAGCGGGAATGGGACCTATCTACGAGCAGTACTTC.

The chain combines TRBV5-5 with TRBJ2-7; 7 bases agree with TRBD1. This CDR3 has 17 amino acids. Trimming removed 4 bases from V and 4 bases from J; junction bases left unmatched: 17. Germline lookup yields CDR1 SGHKS and CDR2 YYEKEE (reference sequence). Here the CDR3 DNA reads TGTGCCAGCAGCCTTATCTACAGGGGCCAGACGAGATACGAGCAGTACTTC. Residues: CASSLIYRGQTRYEQYF.

A word on this clonotype: This may come from a read error, since a much larger clone is one base off. The V call is TRBV20-1, the J call TRBJ1-2; D is possibly TRBD1 (6 bases). V was cut by 0 bases and J by 7 bases, with 9 bases left in between. There are 12 residues in the CDR3. From germline, CDR1 is DFQATT and CDR2 SNEGSKA (reference sequence). This CDR3 is CSARDGGRGYTF. Written as DNA, the CDR3 is TGCAGTGCTAGAGATGGGGGGCGTGGCTACACCTTC.

DNA of the CDR3: TGCGCCAGCAGCCCAGACAGGGTACCGAGCTATGGCTACACCTTC. Encoded protein: CASSPDRVPSYGYTF. The genes are TRBV4-1 and TRBJ1-2; 7 bases align to TRBD1. V dropped 4 bases and J dropped 4; count of bases not matched to a gene: 9. The CDR3 length is 15 residues. Germline V gene sequence: CDR1 MGHRA, CDR2 YSYEKL.

The rearrangement uses TRBV3-1 and TRBJ1-1; 7 bases fit TRBD1. Germline CDR1 reads LGHDT; CDR2 reads YNNKEL (reference sequence). This CDR3 has 16 residues. Trimming at V came to 4 bases and at J to 5 bases, leaving 13 bases not matched to a gene. The DNA of the CDR3 is TGTGCCAGCAGCCCCCTGCGCGGACAGGATGATACTGAAGCTTTCTTT. Translating gives CASSPLRGQDDTEAFF.

J is TRBJ2-5 and V is TRBV29-1; unclear D gene. CDR1 is SQVTM and CDR2 is ANQGSEA in the germline V gene. The CDR3 extends over 13 amino acids. V lost 6 bases, J lost 3 bases, and 14 bases lay in between. CDR3 amino acids: CSVRDLRKETQYF. As DNA, the CDR3 is TGCAGCGTCCGCGACCTACGGAAAGAGACCCAGTACTTC.

V is TRBV2 and J is TRBJ1-5; D is unclear. V lost 0 bases, J lost 5 bases, and 2 bases lay in between. CDR1 and CDR2 from the germline V gene are SNHLY and FYNNEI. The CDR3 consists of 12 residues. The CDR3 DNA reads as TGTGCCAGCAGTGAAGCACATCAGCCCCAGCATTTT. Translation: CASSEAHQPQHF.

The chain recombines TRBV20-1 with TRBJ2-4; TRBD1 is a possible D gene (6 bases). Germline V gene lookup returns CDR1 DFQATT and CDR2 SNEGSKA (reference sequence). The CDR3 covers 14 residues. Trimming took off 7 bases at V and 3 bases at J, with 16 bases between the two ends. The CDR3, as DNA: TGCAGTGTCCCACACCGGGACAACAAAAACATTCAGTACTTC. Translating gives CSVPHRDNKNIQYF.

The chain recombines TRBV5-5 with TRBJ1-6, with D hard to call. V lost 5 bases and J lost 4, with 19 bases in between. Per germline, CDR1 SGHKS and CDR2 YYEKEE (reference sequence). CDR3 size: 17 residues. Here the CDR3 reads CASSSTSVGDYNSPLHF. CDR3 DNA sequence: TGTGCCAGCAGTTCGACTTCCGTTGGGGATTATAATTCACCCCTCCACTTT.

The chain recombines TRBV29-1 with TRBJ2-3; possibly TRBD1 for D (5 bases). This CDR3 is built from 15 residues. CDR1 is SQVTM, CDR2 ANQGSEA, per germline. Trimming left V 2 bases short and J 5 bases short, with 17 bases between. The CDR3 loop is CSVELTAPGRDTQYF. For the CDR3, the DNA is TGCAGCGTTGAATTGACAGCTCCCGGTAGAGATACGCAGTATTTT.

The rearrangement uses TRBV21-1 and TRBJ2-4; the D call of TRBD2 is as the table states it, not checked on the DNA. The J call may be in error: the DNA end matches TRBJ2-7 better. TRBV21-1 is termed a pseudogene. The CDR3 sequence is 13 residues long. The CDR3 spells CASSGSGGYEQYF. For the CDR3, the DNA is TGTGCCAGCAGCGGATCTGGAGGCTACGAGCAGTACTTC.

This chain links TRBV5-1 with TRBJ2-4, with D maybe TRBD1 (5 bases). The last part of the DNA fits TRBJ2-7 better; the J call may be wrong. Germline V gene lookup returns CDR1 SGHRS and CDR2 YFSETQ. This CDR3 spans 14 amino acids. The CDR3 region has the DNA TGCGCCAGCAGCGTGGCAGGGCCGCCCTACGAGCAGTACTTC. Translating gives CASSVAGPPYEQYF.

The chain combines TRBV29-1 with TRBJ2-2; 8 bases align to TRBD1. With 8 bases clipped from V and 1 base from J, the junction kept 3 bases outside the gene matches. The germline V gene has CDR1 SQVTM and CDR2 ANQGSEA. The CDR3 sequence is 13 residues long. For the CDR3, the DNA is TGCAGCCTCGGACAGGGGAACACCGGGGAGCTGTTTTTT. This encodes CSLGQGNTGELFF.

This chain joins TRBV12-3 or TRBV12-4 and TRBJ2-3; no clear D gene. This CDR3 region has 14 residues. The germline V and J ends were trimmed by 2 bases and 0 bases, with 6 bases remaining between them. For the CDR3, the DNA is TGTGCCAGCAGTTTACCCGACAGCACAGATACGCAGTATTTT. It encodes CASSLPDSTDTQYF.